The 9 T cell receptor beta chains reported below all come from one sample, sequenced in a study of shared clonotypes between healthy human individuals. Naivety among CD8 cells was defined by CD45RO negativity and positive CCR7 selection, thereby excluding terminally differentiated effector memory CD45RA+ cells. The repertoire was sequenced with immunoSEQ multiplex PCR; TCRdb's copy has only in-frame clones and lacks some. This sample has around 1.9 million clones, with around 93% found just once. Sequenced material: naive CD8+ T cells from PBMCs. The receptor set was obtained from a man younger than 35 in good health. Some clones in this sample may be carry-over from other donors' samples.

The CDR3 DNA follows: TGTGCCAGCAGAGAGGGAGCTAACTATGGCTACACCTTC. Translating it yields CASREGANYGYTF. J is TRBJ1-2 and V is TRBV7-9; unclear D gene. The CDR3 extends over 13 amino acids. V shed 6 bases and J shed 0 bases, with 8 bases lying between them. Germline V gene data show CDR1 as SEHNR and CDR2 as FQNEAQ (reference sequence).

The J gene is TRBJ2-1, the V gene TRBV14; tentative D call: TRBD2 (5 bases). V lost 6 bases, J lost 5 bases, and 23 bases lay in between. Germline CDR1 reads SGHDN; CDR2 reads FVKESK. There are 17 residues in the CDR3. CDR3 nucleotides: TGTGCCAGCAGACCCAGACTATCGGAACGGGTGGACAATGAGCAGTTCTTC. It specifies CASRPRLSERVDNEQFF.

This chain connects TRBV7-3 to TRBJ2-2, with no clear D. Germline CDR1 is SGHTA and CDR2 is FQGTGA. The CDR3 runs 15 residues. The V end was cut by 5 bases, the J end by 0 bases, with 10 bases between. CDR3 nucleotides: TGTGCCAGCAGCCCGCCCGATACGAACACCGGGGAGCTGTTTTTT. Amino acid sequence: CASSPPDTNTGELFF.

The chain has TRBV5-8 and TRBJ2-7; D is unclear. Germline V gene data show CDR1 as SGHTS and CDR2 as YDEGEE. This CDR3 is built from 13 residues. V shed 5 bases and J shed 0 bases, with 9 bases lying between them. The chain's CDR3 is CASRPWSSYEQYF. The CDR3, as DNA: TGTGCCAGCAGGCCTTGGAGCTCCTACGAGCAGTACTTC.

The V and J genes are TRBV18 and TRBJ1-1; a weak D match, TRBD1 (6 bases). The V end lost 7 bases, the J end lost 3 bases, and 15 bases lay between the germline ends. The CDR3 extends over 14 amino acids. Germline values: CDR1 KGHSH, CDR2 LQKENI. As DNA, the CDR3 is TGTGCCAGCTTACCGGGACACAGTGACACTGAAGCTTTCTTT. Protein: CASLPGHSDTEAFF.

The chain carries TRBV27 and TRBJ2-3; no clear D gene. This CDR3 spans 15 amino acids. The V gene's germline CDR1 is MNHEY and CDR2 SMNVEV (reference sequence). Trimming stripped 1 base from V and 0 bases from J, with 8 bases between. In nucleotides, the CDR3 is TGTGCCAGCAGTTTATGGGCACTCAGCACAGATACGCAGTATTTT. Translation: CASSLWALSTDTQYF.

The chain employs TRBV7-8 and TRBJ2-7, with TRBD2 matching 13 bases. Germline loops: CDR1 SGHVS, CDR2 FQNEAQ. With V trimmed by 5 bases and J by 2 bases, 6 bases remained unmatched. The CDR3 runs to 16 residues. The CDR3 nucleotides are TGTGCCAGCAGCCGACTAGCGGGGGGAACGGCCTACGAGCAGTACTTC. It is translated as CASSRLAGGTAYEQYF.

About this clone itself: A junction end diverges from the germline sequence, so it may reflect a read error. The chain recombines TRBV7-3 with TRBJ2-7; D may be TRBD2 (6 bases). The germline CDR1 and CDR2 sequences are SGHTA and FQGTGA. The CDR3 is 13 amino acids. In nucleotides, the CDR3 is TGTGCCAGCAGATTAACCGGGACTCTAGAACAGTACTTC. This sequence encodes CASRLTGTLEQYF.

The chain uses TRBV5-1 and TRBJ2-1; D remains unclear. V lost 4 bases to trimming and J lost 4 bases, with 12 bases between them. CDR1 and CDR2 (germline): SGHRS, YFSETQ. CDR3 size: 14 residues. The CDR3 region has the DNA TGCGCCAGCAGCGACCCAGAAAAATACAATGAGCAGTTCTTC. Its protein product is CASSDPEKYNEQFF.